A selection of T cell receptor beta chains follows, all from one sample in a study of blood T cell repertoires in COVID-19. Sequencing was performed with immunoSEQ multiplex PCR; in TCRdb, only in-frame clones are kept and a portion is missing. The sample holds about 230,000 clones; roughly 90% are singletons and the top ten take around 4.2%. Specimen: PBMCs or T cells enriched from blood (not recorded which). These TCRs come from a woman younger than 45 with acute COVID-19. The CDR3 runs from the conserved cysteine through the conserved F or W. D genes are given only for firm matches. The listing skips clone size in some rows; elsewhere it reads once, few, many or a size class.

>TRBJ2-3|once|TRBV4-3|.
CASSQDSGRADTQYF
TGCGCCAGCAGCCAAGATTCGGGCAGGGCAGATACGCAGTATTTT
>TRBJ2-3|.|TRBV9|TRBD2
CASSQSAGRASTDTQYF
TGTGCCAGCAGCCAATCAGCGGGGCGAGCTAGCACAGATACGCAGTATTTT
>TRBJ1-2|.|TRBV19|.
CASSVTGVYGYTF
TGTGCCAGTAGCGTTACAGGAGTCTATGGCTACACCTTC
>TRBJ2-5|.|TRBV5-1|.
CASSFPTGTYQETQYF
TGCGCCAGCAGCTTCCCCACAGGGACGTACCAAGAGACCCAGTACTTC
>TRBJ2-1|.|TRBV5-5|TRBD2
CASSPRMTSGGSYNEQFF
TGTGCCAGCAGCCCTAGGATGACTAGCGGGGGCTCCTACAATGAGCAGTTCTTC
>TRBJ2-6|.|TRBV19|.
CASKTTGANVLTF
TGTGCCAGTAAAACTACTGGGGCCAACGTCCTGACTTTC
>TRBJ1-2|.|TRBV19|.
CASSIDPEAVAAPYGYTF
TGTGCCAGTAGTATAGATCCCGAGGCAGTTGCTGCTCCGTATGGCTACACCTTC
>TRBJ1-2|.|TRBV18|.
CASSPGDFGYTF
TGTGCCAGCTCCCCCGGAGATTTTGGCTACACCTTC
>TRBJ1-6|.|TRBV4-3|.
CASSQDWRVRLESPLHF
TGCGCCAGCAGCCAAGATTGGCGGGTCCGGTTAGAATCACCCCTCCACTTT
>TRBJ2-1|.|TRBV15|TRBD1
CATSTGTGGIEQFF
TGTGCCACCAGCACAGGGACAGGGGGGATCGAGCAGTTCTTC
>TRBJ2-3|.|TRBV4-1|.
CASSPTEIMTSTDTQYF
TGCGCCAGCAGCCCTACGGAAATTATGACTAGCACAGATACGCAGTATTTT
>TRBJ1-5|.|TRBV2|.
CASNSGVGGVQPQHF
TGTGCCAGCAACAGTGGGGTTGGGGGGGTTCAGCCCCAGCATTTT
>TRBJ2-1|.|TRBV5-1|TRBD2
CASSPPSGDYNEQFF
TGCGCCAGCAGCCCACCCAGCGGGGACTACAATGAGCAGTTCTTC
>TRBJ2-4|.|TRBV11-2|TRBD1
CASSLGQELAKNIQYF
TGTGCCAGCAGCTTGGGACAGGAACTAGCCAAAAACATTCAGTACTTC
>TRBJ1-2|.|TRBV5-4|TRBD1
CASSMRQGVGYGYTF
TGTGCCAGCAGCATGAGACAGGGGGTAGGATATGGCTACACCTTC
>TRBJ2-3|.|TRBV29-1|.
CSVLSFRLDTDTQYF
TGCAGCGTTTTATCGTTCAGGTTGGACACAGATACGCAGTATTTT
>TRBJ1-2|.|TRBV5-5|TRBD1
CASSLEGADGYTF
TGTGCCAGCAGCTTGGAGGGGGCGGATGGCTACACCTTC
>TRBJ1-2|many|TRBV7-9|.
CASSLAEGLNGYTF
TGTGCCAGCAGCTTAGCGGAGGGGTTGAATGGCTACACCTTC
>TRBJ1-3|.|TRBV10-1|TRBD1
CASKVRGLDTIYF
TGCGCCAGCAAGGTCAGGGGGCTGGACACCATATATTTT
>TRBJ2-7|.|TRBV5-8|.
CASSLAVGGSYEQYF
TGTGCCAGCAGCCTGGCGGTAGGGGGCTCCTACGAGCAGTACTTC
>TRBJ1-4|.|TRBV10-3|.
CAISESVGDEKLFF
TGTGCCATCAGTGAGTCCGTAGGAGATGAAAAACTGTTTTTT
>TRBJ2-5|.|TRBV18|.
CASSPALDRSETQYF
TGTGCCAGCTCACCAGCCCTAGACCGTAGTGAGACCCAGTACTTC
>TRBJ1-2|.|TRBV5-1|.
CASSLDTDSYGYTF
TGCGCCAGCAGCTTGGATACCGACAGCTATGGCTACACCTTC
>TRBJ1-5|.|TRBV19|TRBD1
CASSLIDRGNQPQHF
TGTGCCAGTAGCTTAATAGACAGGGGTAATCAGCCCCAGCATTTT
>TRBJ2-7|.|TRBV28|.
CASVRGYEQYF
TGTGCCAGCGTACGGGGTTACGAGCAGTACTTC
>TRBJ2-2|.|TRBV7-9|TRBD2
CASSPSGGETGELFF
TGTGCCAGCAGCCCTAGCGGGGGGGAGACCGGGGAGCTGTTTTTT
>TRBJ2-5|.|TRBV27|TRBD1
CASSLLGDRAIQETQYF
TGTGCCAGCAGTTTATTGGGGGACAGGGCAATACAAGAGACCCAGTACTTC
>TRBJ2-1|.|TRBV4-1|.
CASSQRESYNEQFF
TGCGCCAGCAGCCAGAGGGAGAGCTACAATGAGCAGTTCTTC
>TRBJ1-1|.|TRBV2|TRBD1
CASSAPGQMNTEAFF
TGTGCCAGCAGTGCACCGGGACAGATGAACACTGAAGCTTTCTTT
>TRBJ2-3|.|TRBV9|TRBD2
CASSPIGLETTDTQYF
TGTGCCAGCAGCCCGATTGGACTAGAAACCACAGATACGCAGTATTTT
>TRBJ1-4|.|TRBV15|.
CATSARQLNEKLFF
TGTGCCACCAGCGCAAGACAGCTTAATGAAAAACTGTTTTTT
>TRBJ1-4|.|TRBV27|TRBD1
CASSFRQGREKLFF
TGTGCCAGCAGTTTCCGACAGGGTAGGGAAAAACTGTTTTTT
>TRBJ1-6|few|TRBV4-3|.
CASSQAGTQGRRHSPLHF
TGCGCCAGCAGCCAGGCCGGGACACAGGGCAGAAGACATTCACCCCTCCACTTT
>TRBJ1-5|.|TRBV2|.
CASSEHRDGNQPQHF
TGTGCCAGCAGTGAACACAGGGACGGCAATCAGCCCCAGCATTTT
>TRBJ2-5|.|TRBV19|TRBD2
CASSHPRSSGGLETQYF
TGTGCCAGTAGTCATCCCCGCTCTAGCGGGGGATTGGAGACCCAGTACTTC
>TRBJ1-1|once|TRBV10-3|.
CAITLRGDTEAFF
TGTGCCATCACTCTCCGGGGGGACACTGAAGCTTTCTTT
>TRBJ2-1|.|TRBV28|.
CASSFLGGTYNEQFF
TGTGCCAGCAGTTTCCTCGGGGGTACCTACAATGAGCAGTTCTTC
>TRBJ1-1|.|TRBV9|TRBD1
CASSVEKDRGTHTEAFF
TGTGCCAGCAGCGTAGAGAAGGACAGGGGGACGCACACTGAAGCTTTCTTT